The 4 T cell receptor beta chains below come from one sample, sequenced in a study of T cell responses to AZD1222 COVID-19 vaccine. The repertoire was sequenced with immunoSEQ multiplex PCR; TCRdb's copy has only in-frame clones and lacks some. In the table there are 50,000 to 70,000 clones, 85% to 90% of which are singletons. Sequencing used peripheral blood, obtained 28 days after the second AZD1222 dose. The receptors derive from an adult who received the AZD1222 COVID-19 vaccine.

The rearrangement uses TRBV19 and TRBJ2-6, with D hard to call. The CDR3 runs to 15 residues. CDR1 is LNHDA and CDR2 is SQIVND in the germline V gene (reference sequence). V was clipped by 2 bases and J by 0 bases, with 5 bases between them. The CDR3 reads CASSIYASGANVLTF. DNA of the CDR3: TGTGCCAGTAGTATATATGCCTCTGGGGCCAACGTCCTGACTTTC.

This rearrangement joins TRBV6-6 to TRBJ2-1, with 8 bases aligning to TRBD1. CDR3 length equals 15 residues. Germline V gene sequence: CDR1 MNHNY, CDR2 SVGAGI (reference sequence). With V trimmed by 1 base and J by 7 bases, 6 bases remained unmatched. The CDR3 nucleotides are TGTGCCAGCAGTTACTGGGCAGGGGGCAAGAATGAGCAGTTCTTC. Its protein product is CASSYWAGGKNEQFF.

The chain joins TRBV5-4 to TRBJ2-1; the D is unclear. CDR1 and CDR2 from the germline V gene are SGHNT and YYREEE (reference sequence). This CDR3 is 15 amino acids long. Trimming stripped 3 bases from V and 3 bases from J, with 13 bases between. The CDR3 sequence is CASSSPGSDYNEQFF. DNA of the CDR3: TGTGCCAGCAGCTCGCCGGGTTCGGACTACAATGAGCAGTTCTTC.

In this sample, this clone turned up a few times. The chain combines TRBV4-3 with TRBJ2-1; perhaps D is TRBD1 or TRBD2 (6 bases each). The germline V and J ends were trimmed by 3 bases and 4 bases, with 22 bases remaining between them. Germline CDR1 LGHNA, CDR2 YSLEER. The CDR3 extends over 18 amino acids. CDR3 protein: CASSQDYRVKGSYNEQFF. Written as DNA, the CDR3 is TGCGCCAGCAGCCAGGACTACAGGGTTAAAGGCTCGTACAATGAGCAGTTCTTC.